One and the same sample provided the 15 T cell receptor beta chains below, sequenced in a study of monozygotic twins with inflammatory bowel disease. TCRdb re-called the 5' RACE reads and gives one entry per CDR3 protein, without DNA. This repertoire comprises roughly 120,000 distinct CDR3 sequences; its ten largest clones make up around 12%. Sequencing used blood. The receptor set was obtained from a human donor with ulcerative colitis or Crohn's disease, or a healthy co-twin of an affected twin (not recorded which).

The genes are TRBV7-3 and TRBJ2-1; TCRdb selects TRBD2, and the lack of DNA leaves this call unchecked. The CDR3 sequence is 15 residues long. Germline V gives CDR1 SGHTA, CDR2 FQGTGA. The CDR3 region is CASSLLAGGHNEQFF.

CDR3 sequence: CASSPRTSKADTQYF. The chain has TRBV12-3 or TRBV12-4 and TRBJ2-3; without DNA, the TCRdb call of TRBD2 cannot be checked. This CDR3 has 15 residues.

The chain carries TRBV3-1 and TRBJ1-2; the TCRdb D gene call, TRBD1, has no DNA to confirm it. Germline-derived CDR1 and CDR2 are LGHDT and YNNKEL (reference sequence). This CDR3 is 16 amino acids long. CDR3: CASSHLGTGTNYGYTF.

The V gene is TRBV24-1, the J gene TRBJ2-1. The CDR3 contains 16 residues. CDR1 KGHDR and CDR2 SFDVKD come from the germline V gene. CDR3 sequence reads: CATSDKTSSSYNEQFF.

The J gene is TRBJ2-1, the V gene TRBV19; TCRdb's D call of TRBD2 is untestable without DNA. The CDR3 runs 17 residues. The germline CDR1 and CDR2 sequences are LNHDA and SQIVND (reference sequence). This CDR3 reads CASSIELTSGAYNEQFF.

The rearrangement joins TRBV7-9 to TRBJ2-7. CDR1 is SEHNR and CDR2 is FQNEAQ in the germline V gene (reference sequence). The CDR3 has 14 amino acids. CDR3 residues: CASSLSDTPYEQYF.

The chain recombines TRBV7-2 with TRBJ2-1; the TCRdb D gene call, TRBD2, has no DNA to confirm it. Germline V lookup: CDR1 SGHTA, CDR2 FQGNSA. The CDR3 sequence is 15 residues long. The chain's CDR3 is CASSLGLSYYNEQFF.

The chain combines TRBV9 with TRBJ1-3; lacking DNA, the TRBD1 call made by TCRdb goes unchecked. CDR1 is SGDLS and CDR2 is YYNGEE in the germline V gene. This CDR3 contains 17 residues. The CDR3: CASSPDTGEEAGNTIYF.

The chain links TRBV4-1 to TRBJ2-3. The CDR3 runs 14 residues. The germline CDR1 and CDR2 sequences are MGHRA and YSYEKL. The CDR3 loop reads CASSQDLISDTQYF.

This chain links TRBV20-1 with TRBJ2-1; TCRdb gives TRBD2 as the D gene, but with no DNA this cannot be confirmed. Germline assignment: CDR1 DFQATT and CDR2 SNEGSKA (reference sequence). This CDR3 is 16 amino acids long. The CDR3 here is CSASHASGGAYNEQFF.

This CDR3 is CASSPPSYNEQFF. The genes are TRBV18 and TRBJ2-1. Germline loops: CDR1 KGHSH, CDR2 LQKENI. The CDR3 spans 13 residues.

CDR3 residues: CASSFDSLNTEAFF. The chain is built from TRBV5-1 and TRBJ1-1; with no DNA, the TCRdb D assignment of TRBD1 cannot be verified. This CDR3 is built from 14 residues. Germline-derived CDR1 and CDR2 are SGHRS and YFSETQ.

The rearrangement links TRBV29-1 to TRBJ1-2. Germline CDR1 and CDR2: SQVTM and ANQGSEA. The CDR3 has 12 residues. The CDR3 is CSVSSMQYGYTF.

The chain uses TRBV5-1 and TRBJ2-7; TCRdb calls TRBD1, which cannot be checked without DNA. This CDR3 region has 16 residues. From germline, CDR1 is SGHRS and CDR2 YFSETQ. The CDR3 loop is CASSLGYKGAIDEQYF.

The chain links TRBV6-2 or TRBV6-3 to TRBJ2-3. Germline V gene data show CDR1 as MNHEY and CDR2 as SVGEGT. The CDR3 spans 13 residues. CDR3 amino acids: CASSFLSTDTQYF.